This T cell receptor beta chain was captured by sequencing in a study of T-cell memory formation after mild COVID-19. This clonotype occurred a few times. Trimming removed 0 bases from V and 3 bases from J, with 8 bases in between. From germline, CDR1 is ENHRY and CDR2 SYGVKD. CDR3 size: 15 residues. MiXCR, applied by TCRdb to the 5' RACE reads, yields one record per CDR3 protein. The table includes roughly 600,000 distinct CDR3 sequences, about a sixth detected once. This TCR came from an adult woman who had mild COVID-19 (a few samples of this study predate the infection). Cell type and time point are not known. The chain links TRBV10-3 to TRBJ1-4; no reliable D call. What was sequenced was PBMCs or a T cell subset sorted from them (not recorded which). CDR3 in amino acids: CAISESGGPNEKLFF. The CDR3 region has the DNA TGTGCCATCAGTGAGTCGGGAGGCCCTAATGAAAAACTGTTTTTT.